Presented here are 32 T cell receptor beta chains from one specimen sequenced in a study of Ad26.COV2.S vaccination and SARS-CoV-2 variants. The sample's treatment: about 20 received Ad26.COV2.S at low or high dose, single or two shots; a few received placebo; per-sample allocation not given. After the first vaccine or placebo injection, samples were drawn on day 63. TCRdb's copy holds only in-frame clones and misses some; the assay was immunoSEQ multiplex PCR. The sample records some 420,000 clones, roughly 88% being singletons. The material was peripheral blood, obtained in a trial of Ad26.COV2.S vaccine versus placebo. The receptor source for this set is a person between 18 and 65 years old who received the Ad26.COV2.S COVID-19 vaccine or a placebo.

This sequence joins TRBV5-1 and TRBJ2-7; D is possibly TRBD2 (5 bases). The CDR3 consists of 13 residues. Per the germline V gene, CDR1 is SGHRS and CDR2 is YFSETQ. The V gene lost 4 bases and the J gene lost 1 base, with 9 bases spanning the gap. CDR3 residues: CASSAGNSYEQYF. In DNA, the CDR3 is TGCGCCAGCAGCGCCGGGAATTCCTACGAGCAGTACTTC. Full variable domain (remainder filled in from reference TRBV5-1 and TRBJ2-7): KAGVTQTPRYLIKTRGQQVTLSCSPISGHRSVSWYQQTPGQGLQFLFEYFSETQRNKGNFPGRFSGRQFSNSRSEMNVSTLELGDSALYLCASSAGNSYEQYFGPGTRLTVT.

The chain combines TRBV28 with TRBJ1-2, with D maybe TRBD1 (5 bases). V lost 10 bases to trimming and J lost 8 bases, with 20 bases between them. The CDR3 is 13 amino acids. Germline-derived CDR1 and CDR2 are MDHEN and SYDVKM. The CDR3 here is CAILGRGRHGYTF. The CDR3 region has the DNA TGTGCCATCTTGGGGAGGGGCCGCCACGGCTACACCTTC.

To note about this clone: Other DNA sequences of this sample code for an identical CDR3. The chain carries TRBV19 and TRBJ2-6; D call uncertain. V lost 6 bases to trimming and J lost 0 bases, with 0 bases between them. Looked up from germline, CDR1 is LNHDA and CDR2 is SQIVND (reference sequence). The CDR3 sequence is 12 residues long. The CDR3 region is CASSSGANVLTF. In DNA, the CDR3 is TGTGCCAGTAGCTCTGGGGCCAACGTCCTGACTTTC.

The chain is built from TRBV5-1 and TRBJ1-4, with a tentative D call TRBD1 (5 bases). The CDR3 covers 15 residues. V dropped 1 base and J dropped 6 bases, with 13 bases sitting between them. In germline, CDR1 is SGHRS, CDR2 YFSETQ. This chain's CDR3 is CASSLLPGADEKLFF. As DNA, the CDR3 is TGCGCCAGCAGCTTGCTTCCCGGGGCGGATGAAAAACTGTTTTTT.

This chain joins TRBV10-1 and TRBJ1-2, with D possibly being TRBD1 (5 bases). Germline V gene sequence: CDR1 WNHNN, CDR2 SYGVQD (reference sequence). The V and J ends lost 6 bases and 2 bases respectively, with 13 bases between them. The CDR3 loop spans 14 amino acids. CDR3 in amino acids: CASSPGRGNYGYTF. The CDR3 nucleotides read TGCGCCAGCAGCCCCGGTCGGGGCAACTATGGCTACACCTTC.

The rearrangement links TRBV6-5 to TRBJ2-2; the D gene is possibly TRBD1 (6 bases). The V end lost 6 bases, the J end lost 1 base, and 12 bases lay between the germline ends. The germline V gene has CDR1 MNHEY and CDR2 SVGAGI. CDR3 length equals 15 residues. The CDR3 sequence: CASRPTGLNTGELFF. DNA of the CDR3: TGTGCCAGCAGGCCAACAGGGTTGAACACCGGGGAGCTGTTTTTT.

V gene TRBV14 combines with J gene TRBJ1-1; no reliable D call. Trimming cost V 5 bases and J 1 base, with 2 bases left between them. The CDR3 spans 11 residues. CDR1 SGHDN and CDR2 FVKESK come from the germline V gene. CDR3: CASSGNTEAFF. In DNA, the CDR3 is TGTGCCAGCAGCGGGAACACTGAAGCTTTCTTT. The entire variable domain, with the rest obtained from reference TRBV14 and TRBJ1-1, is as follows: EAGVTQFPSHSVIEKGQTVTLRCDPISGHDNLYWYRRVMGKEIKFLLHFVKESKQDESGMPNNRFLAERTGGTYSTLKVQPAELEDSGVYFCASSGNTEAFFGQGTRLTVV.

J is TRBJ2-5 and V is TRBV7-8; D is uncertain. V lost 2 bases and J 2 bases, leaving 9 bases between the germline ends. Germline CDR1 is SGHVS and CDR2 is FQNEAQ. CDR3 length equals 14 residues. The CDR3 here is CASSLLTGQETQYF. In DNA form, the CDR3 reads TGTGCCAGCAGCTTACTTACCGGACAAGAGACCCAGTACTTC.

The V gene is TRBV18, the J gene TRBJ1-2; D may be TRBD1 (5 bases). Germline lookup yields CDR1 KGHSH and CDR2 LQKENI. Deletions cut 0 bases from V and 7 bases from J, with 12 bases between. The CDR3 consists of 14 residues. The DNA of the CDR3 is TGTGCCAGCTCACCACCGACAGTGGGGACTGGCTACACCTTC. It specifies CASSPPTVGTGYTF.

The rearrangement links TRBV3-1 (or the pseudogene TRBV3-2) to TRBJ2-1; TRBD1 is a possible D gene (5 bases). This CDR3 is built from 11 residues. Germline loops: CDR1 LGHDT, CDR2 YNNKEL (reference sequence). Trimming left V 6 bases short and J 9 bases short, with 9 bases between. The CDR3 sequence: CASSPGFEQFF. The CDR3 coding sequence is TGTGCCAGCAGTCCAGGGTTTGAGCAGTTCTTC.

The rearrangement uses TRBV7-3 and TRBJ1-6; the match to TRBD1 covers 10 bases. Germline V gene sequence: CDR1 SGHTA, CDR2 FQGTGA. This CDR3 contains 15 residues. The J segment lost 7 bases and the V segment lost 8 bases, leaving 8 bases of the junction unmatched. The CDR3 DNA sequence: TGTGCCAGCCACGGGGAGGGACAGGGGAATTCACCCCTCCACTTT. Its protein is CASHGEGQGNSPLHF.

The V gene is TRBV28, the J gene TRBJ1-2, with D uncertain. Germline-derived CDR1 and CDR2 are MDHEN and SYDVKM. CDR3 length equals 12 residues. V was clipped by 4 bases and J by 4 bases, with 7 bases between them. CDR3 sequence: CASSSLLYGYTF. CDR3 bases: TGTGCCAGCAGTTCTCTTCTCTATGGCTACACCTTC.

V gene TRBV6-4 combines with J gene TRBJ2-2; 8 bases are a match to TRBD1. V shed 7 bases, J shed 4 bases, and the junction held 14 bases outside the gene matches. CDR3 length equals 17 residues. Germline-derived CDR1 and CDR2 are MRHNA and SNTAGT. This chain's CDR3 is CASIRDRLRLGTGELFF. CDR3 in DNA: TGTGCCAGCATAAGGGACAGGCTCCGTCTGGGCACCGGGGAGCTGTTTTTT.

The genes are TRBV28 and TRBJ2-3; the D is unclear. This CDR3 is 16 amino acids long. Germline CDR1 is MDHEN and CDR2 is SYDVKM. Trimming shortened V by 3 bases and J by 0 bases, and 13 bases separated the two germline ends. In DNA, the CDR3 is TGTGCCAGCAGTTTTGTTGCTGGGCCCAGCACAGATACGCAGTATTTT. Translation: CASSFVAGPSTDTQYF.

The sample holds a few counts of this clone. This chain links TRBV11-2 with TRBJ2-7; D could derive from TRBD1 or TRBD2 (5 bases each). In germline, CDR1 is SGHAT, CDR2 FQNNGV. The V and J ends lost 4 bases and 4 bases respectively, with 14 bases between them. The CDR3 extends over 14 amino acids. The CDR3, as DNA: TGTGCCAGCAGCTGGGACGCAATAGGGTACGAGCAGTACTTC. It is translated as CASSWDAIGYEQYF.

As DNA, the CDR3 is TGCGCCAGCAGCCAAGATTTGGTAGCGGGGCCAGATACGCAGTATTTT. Its translation is CASSQDLVAGPDTQYF. This sequence joins TRBV4-3 and TRBJ2-3; TRBD2 matches 8 bases. The V segment lost 0 bases and the J segment 4 bases; nucleotides outside the gene matches: 6. The germline V gene has CDR1 LGHNA and CDR2 YSLEER. This CDR3 spans 16 amino acids.

This sequence joins TRBV6-2 or TRBV6-3 and TRBJ1-4; no firm D call. Germline CDR1 MNHEY, CDR2 SVGEGT. Trimming stripped 6 bases from V and 8 bases from J, with 13 bases between. This CDR3 comprises 13 residues. The CDR3: CASSWGGLEKLFF. The CDR3 DNA reads as TGTGCCAGCAGCTGGGGAGGCCTCGAAAAACTGTTTTTT.

The chain uses TRBV28 and TRBJ1-5, with D possibly being TRBD1 (5 bases). Trimming left V 8 bases short and J 3 bases short, with 11 bases between. This CDR3 is built from 13 residues. Looked up from germline, CDR1 is MDHEN and CDR2 is SYDVKM. The CDR3 loop is CASGTGPNQPQHF. Here the CDR3 DNA reads TGTGCCAGCGGAACGGGGCCCAATCAGCCCCAGCATTTT.

The J gene is TRBJ2-7, the V gene TRBV28; 9 nucleotides match TRBD1. This CDR3 is 15 amino acids long. The V gene end was trimmed by 6 bases and the J gene end by 2 bases; junction bases not matched to a gene: 8. Germline V CDR1 and CDR2: MDHEN, SYDVKM. The CDR3 is CASSTPGQGPYEQYF. The DNA for the CDR3 is TGTGCCAGCAGCACACCCGGACAGGGGCCCTACGAGCAGTACTTC.

The chain joins TRBV6-5 to TRBJ2-5; weak D call: TRBD2 (6 bases). The CDR3 is 14 residues long. CDR1 is MNHEY, CDR2 SVGAGI, per germline. Trimming shortened V by 0 bases and J by 1 base, and 6 bases separated the two germline ends. The CDR3 loop reads CASSYSRGQETQYF. The CDR3 DNA reads as TGTGCCAGCAGTTACTCGCGGGGCCAAGAGACCCAGTACTTC.

The V and J genes are TRBV19 and TRBJ2-1, with 9 bases identical to TRBD1. Germline CDR1 reads LNHDA; CDR2 reads SQIVND (reference sequence). There are 15 residues in the CDR3. V shed 3 bases and J 9 bases; nucleotides not matched to a gene: 9. The CDR3 nucleotides read TGTGCCAGTAGTATGGCTGGACAGGGGTCCGGTGAGCAGTTCTTC. Translated, it gives CASSMAGQGSGEQFF.

CDR3 loop: CASSLGEFEAFF. CDR3 bases: TGTGCCAGCAGCTTAGGGGAGTTTGAAGCTTTCTTT. J is TRBJ1-1 and V is TRBV13; D gene ambiguous. The CDR3 consists of 12 residues. CDR1 is PRHDT and CDR2 is FYEKMQ in the germline V gene (reference sequence). V was pared by 0 bases and J by 7 bases, with 6 bases between.

The rearrangement joins TRBV2 to TRBJ2-3; D may be TRBD1 or TRBD2 (5 bases each). The CDR3 loop spans 13 amino acids. From germline, CDR1 is SNHLY and CDR2 FYNNEI. V was trimmed by 6 bases and J by 6 bases, leaving 13 bases between them. The CDR3 reads CASRGVVGDTQYF. The CDR3 DNA reads as TGTGCCAGCAGGGGGGTCGTCGGGGATACGCAGTATTTT.

This clone was picked up a small number of times. The V gene is TRBV5-1, the J gene TRBJ2-6, with D perhaps matching TRBD1 (7 bases). Trimming took 0 bases from V and 0 from J, leaving 16 bases between them. Germline CDR1 is SGHRS and CDR2 is YFSETQ. The CDR3 is 19 amino acids. This chain's CDR3 is CASSLERGRGLSGANVLTF. CDR3 bases: TGCGCCAGCAGCTTGGAAAGGGGGCGGGGACTCTCTGGGGCCAACGTCCTGACTTTC. The full variable domain, its missing parts supplied by reference TRBV5-1 and TRBJ2-6, is KAGVTQTPRYLIKTRGQQVTLSCSPISGHRSVSWYQQTPGQGLQFLFEYFSETQRNKGNFPGRFSGRQFSNSRSEMNVSTLELGDSALYLCASSLERGRGLSGANVLTFGAGSRLTVL.

The V gene is TRBV19, the J gene TRBJ2-1, with 9 positions matching TRBD2. J gave up 3 bases and V 1 base, and 7 bases lay outside the gene matches. This CDR3 spans 17 amino acids. Germline CDR1 reads LNHDA; CDR2 reads SQIVND (reference sequence). The CDR3 DNA reads as TGTGCCAGTAGTATAGGAAGCGGGGGGCGCTTCTACAATGAGCAGTTCTTC. Its protein product is CASSIGSGGRFYNEQFF.

This chain links TRBV10-3 with TRBJ2-3; D unclear. This CDR3 has 12 amino acids. Trimming stripped 5 bases from V and 0 bases from J, with 3 bases between. Per the germline V gene, CDR1 is ENHRY and CDR2 is SYGVKD. Here the CDR3 reads CAISISTDTQYF. The CDR3 DNA reads as TGTGCCATCAGTATTAGCACAGATACGCAGTATTTT.

This sequence joins TRBV30 and TRBJ2-3; D call uncertain. The germline V gene encodes CDR1 GTSNPN and CDR2 SVGIG (reference sequence). The CDR3 length is 14 residues. The V end was cut by 2 bases, the J end by 0 bases, with 9 bases between. This CDR3 reads CAWSIAASTDTQYF. CDR3 DNA sequence: TGTGCCTGGAGTATTGCGGCTAGCACAGATACGCAGTATTTT. The full variable domain, rest sourced from reference TRBV30 and TRBJ2-3, is SQTIHQWPATLVQPVGSPLSLECTVEGTSNPNLYWYRQAAGRGLQLLFYSVGIGQISSEVPQNLSASRPQDRQFILSSKKLLLSDSGFYLCAWSIAASTDTQYFGPGTRLTVL.

The chain combines TRBV5-6 with TRBJ1-1, with a weak D call TRBD1 (5 bases). Trimming pared 2 bases from V and 1 base from J, leaving 12 bases between. The CDR3 loop spans 15 amino acids. Germline loops: CDR1 SGHDT, CDR2 YYEEEE. CDR3 DNA: TGTGCCAGCAGCTTCGGTCCGGGGCCGAACACTGAAGCTTTCTTT. Its translation: CASSFGPGPNTEAFF. The full variable domain, completed using reference TRBV5-6 and TRBJ1-1, is DAGVTQSPTHLIKTRGQQVTLRCSPKSGHDTVSWYQQALGQGPQFIFQYYEEEERQRGNFPDRFSGHQFPNYSSELNVNALLLGDSALYLCASSFGPGPNTEAFFGQGTRLTVV.

This chain links TRBV7-9 with TRBJ1-3, with 7 nucleotides matching TRBD1. The CDR3 has 15 amino acids. Germline CDR1 reads SEHNR; CDR2 reads FQNEAQ (reference sequence). V trimming: 4 bases; J trimming: 1 base; junction bases outside the gene matches: 4. The CDR3 DNA sequence: TGTGCCAGCAGCTCTACAGGGGTGTCTGGAAACACCATATATTTT. Translated, it gives CASSSTGVSGNTIYF.

V is TRBV10-2 and J is TRBJ2-2; D gene ambiguous. CDR3 size: 15 residues. With 4 bases removed from V and 2 bases from J, the gap between germline ends came to 11 bases. The V gene's germline CDR1 is WSHSY and CDR2 SAAADI. The CDR3 reads CASSAETINTGELFF. The CDR3 nucleotides are TGCGCCAGCAGTGCTGAGACCATAAACACCGGGGAGCTGTTTTTT.

Points on this clone: Other DNA sequences in this specimen translate into the identical CDR3. V and J are TRBV7-9 and TRBJ1-5; a weak D match, TRBD1 (5 bases). The CDR3 length is 13 residues. V shed 0 bases and J shed 5 bases, with 5 bases lying between them. Looked up from germline, CDR1 is SEHNR and CDR2 is FQNEAQ (reference sequence). The CDR3: CASSLAGDQPQHF. In DNA, the CDR3 is TGTGCCAGCAGCTTAGCAGGGGATCAGCCCCAGCATTTT. Full variable domain (missing parts from reference TRBV7-9 and TRBJ1-5): DTGVSQNPRHKITKRGQNVTFRCDPISEHNRLYWYRQTLGQGPEFLTYFQNEAQLEKSRLLSDRFSAERPKGSFSTLEIQRTEQGDSAMYLCASSLAGDQPQHFGDGTRLSIL.

The genes are TRBV5-4 and TRBJ2-3; maybe TRBD2 (5 bases). Germline V gene data show CDR1 as SGHNT and CDR2 as YYREEE (reference sequence). The V end lost 0 bases, the J end lost 0 bases, and 17 bases lay between the germline ends. The CDR3 is made up of 18 amino acids. CDR3 amino acids: CASSLVGGSGSSTDTQYF. Written as DNA, the CDR3 is TGTGCCAGCAGCTTGGTTGGTGGGAGCGGATCTAGCACAGATACGCAGTATTTT.